There are a few counts of the clone carrying this TCR beta chain. Its antigen is undetermined. Of the isolated RNA, all was reverse transcribed, and so the sequenced material was expressed TCRB transcripts. Sequenced by immunoSEQ multiplex PCR; TCRdb stores in-frame clones only, minus some. The sample shows some 360,000 clones, roughly 21% of them seen only once. The sample comes from a study of beta chain features in type 1 diabetes. Study-wide points: TCRB CDR3s were moderately but significantly shorter in Type 1 diabetes patients in all four CD4+ subsets. A closer apparent resemblance between naive, central memory and Treg TCRB repertoires was seen in patients than in healthy donors.

Trimming took off 5 bases at V and 4 bases at J, with 9 bases between the two ends. The CDR3 totals 13 residues. Looked up from germline, CDR1 is SNHLY and CDR2 is FYNNEI. The TCR comes from a woman younger than 35 in good health. The chain joins TRBV2 to TRBJ1-5, with D hard to call. The sequenced material came from naive CD4+ T cells from blood. In DNA form, the CDR3 reads TGTGCCAGCAGTCCGCGGCAAAATCAGCCCCAGCATTTT. Translated: CASSPRQNQPQHF.